This entry describes one T cell receptor (beta chain). The table came from immunoSEQ multiplex PCR; TCRdb's copy has only in-frame clones and leaves some out. In the table there are 90,000 to 120,000 clones, about 70% of which are singletons. The data originate from a study of shared clonotypes between healthy human individuals. Germline V gene sequence: CDR1 SQVTM, CDR2 ANQGSEA. The CDR3 has 17 amino acids. V lost 6 bases to trimming and J lost 0 bases; unmatched junction nucleotides: 11. The chain links TRBV29-1 to TRBJ2-3; 11 positions agree with TRBD2. The TCR comes from a woman aged 25 to 39 in good health. The specimen sequenced was memory CD8+ T cells sorted from blood. Subset denoted: CD45RO+ cells pooled with CCR7-negative TemRA cells. CDR3: CSVAPGLADLSTDTQYF. The DNA for the CDR3 is TGCAGCGTGGCTCCGGGACTAGCGGACCTTAGCACAGATACGCAGTATTTT.